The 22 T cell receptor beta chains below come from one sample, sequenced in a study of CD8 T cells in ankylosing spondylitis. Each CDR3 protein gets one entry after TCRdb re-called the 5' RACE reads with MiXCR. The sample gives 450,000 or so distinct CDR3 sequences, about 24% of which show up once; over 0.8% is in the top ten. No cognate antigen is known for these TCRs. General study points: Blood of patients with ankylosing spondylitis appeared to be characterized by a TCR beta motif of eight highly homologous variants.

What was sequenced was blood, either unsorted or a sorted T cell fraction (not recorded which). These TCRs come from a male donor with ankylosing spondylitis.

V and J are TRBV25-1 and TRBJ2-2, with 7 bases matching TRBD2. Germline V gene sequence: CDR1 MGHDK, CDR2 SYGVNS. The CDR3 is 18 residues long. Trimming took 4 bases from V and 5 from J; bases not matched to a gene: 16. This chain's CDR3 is CASSATPLARSGTGELFF. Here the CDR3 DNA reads TGTGCCAGCAGTGCCACTCCACTAGCGCGTTCGGGGACCGGGGAGCTGTTTTTT.

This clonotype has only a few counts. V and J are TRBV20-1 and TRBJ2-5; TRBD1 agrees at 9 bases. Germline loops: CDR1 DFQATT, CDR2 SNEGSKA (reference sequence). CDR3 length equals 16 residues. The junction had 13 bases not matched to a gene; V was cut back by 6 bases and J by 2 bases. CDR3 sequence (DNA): TGCAGTGCAAGGCTACTTGGACAGGGGAAACAAGAGACCCAGTACTTC. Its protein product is CSARLLGQGKQETQYF.

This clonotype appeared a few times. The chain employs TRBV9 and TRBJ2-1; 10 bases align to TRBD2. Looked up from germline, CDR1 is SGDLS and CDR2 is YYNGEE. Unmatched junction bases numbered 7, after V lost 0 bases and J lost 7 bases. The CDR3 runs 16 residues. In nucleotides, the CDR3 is TGTGCCAGCAGCGTAGTAGTAGCGGGAGGTAGGAATGAGCAGTTCTTC. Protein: CASSVVVAGGRNEQFF.

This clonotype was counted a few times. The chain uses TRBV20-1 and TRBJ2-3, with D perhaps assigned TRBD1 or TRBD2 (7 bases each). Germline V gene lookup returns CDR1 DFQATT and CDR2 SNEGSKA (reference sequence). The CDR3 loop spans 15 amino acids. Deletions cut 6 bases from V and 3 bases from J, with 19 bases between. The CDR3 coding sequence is TGCAGTGCACAGGGGAGGGCAGGGAGGACAGATACGCAGTATTTT. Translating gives CSAQGRAGRTDTQYF.

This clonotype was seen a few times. CDR3 coding DNA: TGTGCCAGCAGCCCCCAGCGGGCGCTCACCTACAATGAGCAGTTCTTC. Amino acids: CASSPQRALTYNEQFF. The rearrangement uses TRBV5-5 and TRBJ2-1, with D tentatively TRBD2 (6 bases). The CDR3 length is 16 residues. Between the trimmed V and J ends, which lost 4 bases and 2 bases, there was a span of 16 bases. The germline V gene has CDR1 SGHKS and CDR2 YYEKEE (reference sequence).

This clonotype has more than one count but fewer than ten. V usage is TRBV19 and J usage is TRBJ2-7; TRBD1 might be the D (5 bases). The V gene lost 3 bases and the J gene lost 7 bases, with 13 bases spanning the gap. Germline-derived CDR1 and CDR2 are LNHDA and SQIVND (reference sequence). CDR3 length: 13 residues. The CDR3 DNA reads TGTGCCAGTAGTATGCTCCCAGGGCGGGAGCAGTACTTC. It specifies CASSMLPGREQYF.

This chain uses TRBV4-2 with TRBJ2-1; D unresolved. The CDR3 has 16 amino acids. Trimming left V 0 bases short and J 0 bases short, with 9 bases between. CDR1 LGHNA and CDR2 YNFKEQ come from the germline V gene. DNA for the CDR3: TGTGCCAGCAGCCAAGAGTCCACGCGCTCCTACAATGAGCAGTTCTTC. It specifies CASSQESTRSYNEQFF.

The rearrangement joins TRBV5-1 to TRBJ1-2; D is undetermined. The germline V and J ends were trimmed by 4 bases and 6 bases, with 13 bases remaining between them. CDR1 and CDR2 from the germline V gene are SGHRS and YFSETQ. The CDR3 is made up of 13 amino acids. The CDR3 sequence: CASSADGGDGYTF. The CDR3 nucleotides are TGCGCCAGCAGCGCGGACGGCGGGGATGGCTACACCTTC.

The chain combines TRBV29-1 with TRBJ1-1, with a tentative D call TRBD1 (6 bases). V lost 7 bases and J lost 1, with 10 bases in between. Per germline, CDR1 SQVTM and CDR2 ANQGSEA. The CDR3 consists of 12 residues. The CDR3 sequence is CSGGHSNTEAFF. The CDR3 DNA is TGCAGCGGGGGACATTCGAACACTGAAGCTTTCTTT.

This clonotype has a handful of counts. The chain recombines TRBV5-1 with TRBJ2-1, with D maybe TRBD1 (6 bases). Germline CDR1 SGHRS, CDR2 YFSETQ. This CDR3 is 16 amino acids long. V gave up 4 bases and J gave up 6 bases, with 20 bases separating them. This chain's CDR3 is CASSPQGSDSGNEQFF. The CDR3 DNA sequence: TGCGCCAGCAGCCCACAGGGTTCGGACTCCGGCAATGAGCAGTTCTTC. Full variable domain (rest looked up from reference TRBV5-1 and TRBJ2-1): KAGVTQTPRYLIKTRGQQVTLSCSPISGHRSVSWYQQTPGQGLQFLFEYFSETQRNKGNFPGRFSGRQFSNSRSEMNVSTLELGDSALYLCASSPQGSDSGNEQFFGPGTRLTVL.

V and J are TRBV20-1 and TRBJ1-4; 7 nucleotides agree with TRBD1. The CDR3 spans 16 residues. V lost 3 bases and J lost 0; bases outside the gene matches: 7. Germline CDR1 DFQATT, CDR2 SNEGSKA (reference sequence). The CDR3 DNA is TGCAGTGCTAGCAGGGGACAGCTTGCAACTAATGAAAAACTGTTTTTT. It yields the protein CSASRGQLATNEKLFF.

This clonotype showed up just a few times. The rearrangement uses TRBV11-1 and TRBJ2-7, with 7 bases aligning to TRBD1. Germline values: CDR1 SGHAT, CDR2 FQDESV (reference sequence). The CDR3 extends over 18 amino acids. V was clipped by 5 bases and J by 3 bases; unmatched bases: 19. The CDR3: CASSPHQIRQGTIYEQYF. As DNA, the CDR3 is TGTGCCAGCAGCCCACACCAGATAAGACAGGGTACGATCTACGAGCAGTACTTC.

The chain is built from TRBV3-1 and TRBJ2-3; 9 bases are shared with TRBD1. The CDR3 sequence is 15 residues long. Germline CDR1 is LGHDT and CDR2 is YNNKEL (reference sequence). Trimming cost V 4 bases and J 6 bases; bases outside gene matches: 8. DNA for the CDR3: TGTGCCAGCAGCCCCCAACAGGGGGCAAGGGATACGCAGTATTTT. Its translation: CASSPQQGARDTQYF.

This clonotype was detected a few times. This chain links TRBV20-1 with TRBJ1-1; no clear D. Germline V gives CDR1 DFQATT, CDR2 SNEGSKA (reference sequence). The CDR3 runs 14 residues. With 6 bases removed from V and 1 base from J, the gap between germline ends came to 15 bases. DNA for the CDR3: TGCAGTGCCGAGTTCGGGGTGGGGAACACTGAAGCTTTCTTT. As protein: CSAEFGVGNTEAFF.

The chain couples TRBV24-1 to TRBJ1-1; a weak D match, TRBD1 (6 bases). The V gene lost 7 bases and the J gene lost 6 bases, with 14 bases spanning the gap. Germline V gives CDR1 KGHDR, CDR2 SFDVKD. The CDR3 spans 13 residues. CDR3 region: CATSKQGGAEAFF. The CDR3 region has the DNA TGTGCCACCAGCAAACAGGGTGGGGCTGAAGCTTTCTTT.

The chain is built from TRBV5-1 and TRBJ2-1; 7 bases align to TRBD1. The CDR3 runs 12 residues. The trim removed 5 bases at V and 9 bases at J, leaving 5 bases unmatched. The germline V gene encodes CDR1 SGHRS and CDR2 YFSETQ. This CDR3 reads CASRVTGSEQFF. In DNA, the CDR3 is TGCGCCAGCAGAGTGACAGGGAGTGAGCAGTTCTTC.

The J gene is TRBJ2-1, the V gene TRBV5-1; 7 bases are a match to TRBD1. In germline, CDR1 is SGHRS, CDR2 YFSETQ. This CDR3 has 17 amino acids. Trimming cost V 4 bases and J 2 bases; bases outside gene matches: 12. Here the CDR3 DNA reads TGCGCCAGCAGCGCTAACAGGGGCTACGAGACCTACAATGAGCAGTTCTTC. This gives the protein CASSANRGYETYNEQFF.

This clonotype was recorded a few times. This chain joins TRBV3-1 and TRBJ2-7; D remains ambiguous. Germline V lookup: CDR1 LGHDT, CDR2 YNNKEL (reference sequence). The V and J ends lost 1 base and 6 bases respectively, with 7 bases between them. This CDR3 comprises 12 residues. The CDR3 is CASSQVFFEQYF. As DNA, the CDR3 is TGTGCCAGCAGCCAAGTCTTTTTCGAGCAGTACTTC.

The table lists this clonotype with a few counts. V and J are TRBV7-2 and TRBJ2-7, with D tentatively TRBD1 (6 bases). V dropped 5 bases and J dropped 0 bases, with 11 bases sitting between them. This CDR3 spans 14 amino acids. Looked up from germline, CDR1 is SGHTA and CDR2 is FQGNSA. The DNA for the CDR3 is TGTGCCAGCAGCCCAGGGGCTTTCTCCTACGAGCAGTACTTC. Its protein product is CASSPGAFSYEQYF.

The CDR3 DNA is TGCAGTGCGTCGCGGGGAATTCCGCCCCAGCATTTT. Its translation: CSASRGIPPQHF. V gene TRBV20-1 combines with J gene TRBJ1-5, with no clear D. Trimming took off 6 bases at V and 9 bases at J, with 15 bases between the two ends. Per germline, CDR1 DFQATT and CDR2 SNEGSKA (reference sequence). CDR3 length: 12 residues.

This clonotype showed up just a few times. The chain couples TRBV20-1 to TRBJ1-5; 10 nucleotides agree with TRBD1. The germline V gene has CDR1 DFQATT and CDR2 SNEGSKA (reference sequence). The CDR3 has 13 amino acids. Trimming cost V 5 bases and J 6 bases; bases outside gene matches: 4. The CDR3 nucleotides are TGCAGTGCTGGGACAGGGGTCGGTCAGCCCCAGCATTTT. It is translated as CSAGTGVGQPQHF.

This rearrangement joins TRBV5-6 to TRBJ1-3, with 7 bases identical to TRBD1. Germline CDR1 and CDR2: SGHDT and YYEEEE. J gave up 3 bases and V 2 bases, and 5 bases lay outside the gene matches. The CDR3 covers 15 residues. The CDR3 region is CASSFKGAYGNTIYF. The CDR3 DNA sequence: TGTGCCAGCAGCTTTAAGGGGGCCTATGGAAACACCATATATTTT.